This TCR beta chain was identified during a study of blood T cell repertoires in COVID-19. Study as a whole: COVID-19 samples collected from the United States, Italy and Spain covered acute and convalescent phases. In each case, the material was cDNA or gDNA derived from T cells, B-cell-depleted T cells, or PBMCs.

Seattle researchers signed up patients amid active infection and tracked them longitudinally. In the source study's methods: Reference gene primers were amplified, and this amplification served to estimate nucleated cell counts. Assay: immunoSEQ multiplex PCR; the TCRdb copy retains only in-frame clones and omits some. V and J calls and clone size are those listed in that table; D and trimming were worked out from the DNA. The table has about 130,000 clones, over 75% seen once. Sequenced: peripheral blood. The clonotype comes from a man aged 25-45 years with COVID-19, enrolled during active disease.

The CDR3 DNA reads as TGTGCCTCCACGGGTCCGACTAACAATGAGCAGTTCTTC. It is translated as CASTGPTNNEQFF. This chain uses TRBV11-2 with TRBJ2-1, with a tentative D call TRBD2 (5 bases). V lost 11 bases, J lost 5 bases, and 16 bases lay in between. Germline V lookup: CDR1 SGHAT, CDR2 FQNNGV. The CDR3 loop spans 13 amino acids.